A selection of T cell receptor beta chains follows, all from one sample in a study of shared clonotypes between healthy human individuals. Repertoires were generated with immunoSEQ multiplex PCR, while TCRdb's copy carries only in-frame clones and drops some. Altogether about 1 million clones are present, approximately 68% being singletons, with the ten largest covering roughly 1.5%. Sequenced: memory CD4+ T cells sorted from blood. The receptors were gathered from a man between 18 and 29 years old in good health. Both conserved end residues are part of each CDR3. Fields, in order: clone size, D gene, J gene, V gene, CDR3 DNA, CDR3 protein. The D gene is left open where the match is weak. Some rows have no size entry. The others give once, few or many, or a class for an expanded clone.

-	-	TRBJ2-1	TRBV5-1	TGCGCCAGCAGCCCGAAGTATGAGCAGTTCTTC	CASSPKYEQFF
-	-	TRBJ1-4	TRBV30	TGTGCCTGCAGCCTGGACGGGAATGAAAAACTGTTTTTT	CACSLDGNEKLFF
-	-	TRBJ2-3	TRBV9	TGTGCCAGCAGCGTAGCTTTGTTTGATACGCAGTATTTT	CASSVALFDTQYF
-	-	TRBJ2-2	TRBV5-4	TGTGCCAGCAGCTTGAGTTCTGGCAAGAACGGGGAGCTGTTTTTT	CASSLSSGKNGELFF
-	-	TRBJ1-1	TRBV4-2	TGTGCCAGCAGCCAAGATTACAGGTCAGCTTTCTTT	CASSQDYRSAFF
-	TRBD1	TRBJ2-3	TRBV29-1	TGCAGCGTTGCCGACAGGGGGCTGGCAGATACGCAGTATTTT	CSVADRGLADTQYF
once	TRBD1	TRBJ2-2	TRBV4-1	TGCGCCAGCAGCCAAGCCCAGGGGGCGTCCGGGGAGCTGTTTTTT	CASSQAQGASGELFF
many	-	TRBJ2-6	TRBV15	TGTGCCACCAGCAGAGCCGGCTTATCGACTGGGGCCAACGTCCTGACTTTC	CATSRAGLSTGANVLTF
-	TRBD2	TRBJ2-1	TRBV10-3	TGTGCCATCAGATCGGGACTAGCGGGGGGACACTCCTACAATGAGCAGTTCTTC	CAIRSGLAGGHSYNEQFF
once	-	TRBJ1-5	TRBV28	TGTGCCAGCAACGCCGACCCCACCAAGTCCCAGCATTTT	CASNADPTKSQHF
few	TRBD1	TRBJ1-5	TRBV19	TGTGCCAGTAGTATAATAGGACAGGGGGGCCAGCCCCAGCATTTT	CASSIIGQGGQPQHF
-	-	TRBJ2-7	TRBV28	TGTGCCAGCAGTTGGGTAGCGGTCTCCTACGAGCAGTACTTC	CASSWVAVSYEQYF
-	-	TRBJ1-6	TRBV7-6	TGTGCCAGCAGACCGCAGGGGTGGAATTCACCCCTCCACTTT	CASRPQGWNSPLHF
-	-	TRBJ2-5	TRBV15	TGTGCCACCAGCAGAGATAGGGGGAGGGGGATCCAAGAGACCCAGTACTTC	CATSRDRGRGIQETQYF
-	-	TRBJ1-5	TRBV18	TGTGCCAGCTCACCGGGGACCCAGAACAATCAGCCCCAGCATTTT	CASSPGTQNNQPQHF
-	-	TRBJ1-6	TRBV6-5	TGTGCCAGCAGCCCCGTGGAGGGGACGGCACCCCTCCACTTT	CASSPVEGTAPLHF
-	TRBD1	TRBJ1-4	TRBV5-1	TGCGCCAGCAGGGAGACAGGGGGTGAAAAACTGTTTTTT	CASRETGGEKLFF
few	-	TRBJ2-5	TRBV18	TGTGCCAGCTCACCAATCCAAGGGGTAGAGACCCAGTACTTC	CASSPIQGVETQYF
-	TRBD1	TRBJ1-2	TRBV28	TGTGCCAGCAGTTTAGGGACAGCCGCTAACTATGGCTACACCTTC	CASSLGTAANYGYTF
-	-	TRBJ2-7	TRBV10-1	TGCGCCAGCAGTCGACACCCGGACTCCTCAACTAGCGAGCAGTACTTC	CASSRHPDSSTSEQYF
few	TRBD2	TRBJ2-3	TRBV2	TGTGCCAGCAGAACGGGGAGCGGGGGGGATACGCAGTATTTT	CASRTGSGGDTQYF
-	TRBD2	TRBJ2-7	TRBV6-5	TGTGCCAGCAGAAGTAGCGGGAACTCCTACGAGCAGTACTTC	CASRSSGNSYEQYF
-	-	TRBJ2-5	TRBV6-1	TGTGCCAGCAGTGAAGGGGCCGCCCATGGGAAGACCCAGTACTTC	CASSEGAAHGKTQYF
-	-	TRBJ2-5	TRBV6-1	TGTGCCAGCAGTGAATTAGGAAGAAGAGAGACCCAGTACTTC	CASSELGRRETQYF
-	-	TRBJ2-1	TRBV29-1	TGCAGCGTTGAAGATCTCGGCTCCAAATGGTATCCCTCCTACAATGAGCAGTTCTTC	CSVEDLGSKWYPSYNEQFF
-	-	TRBJ2-5	TRBV5-1	TGCGCCAGCAGCTTGGTCGGGTCCGGAGAGACCCAGTACTTC	CASSLVGSGETQYF
-	-	TRBJ2-7	TRBV10-3	TGTGCCATCGGTGCAAGTTCACTAGAGCAGTACTTC	CAIGASSLEQYF
-	-	TRBJ1-4	TRBV29-1	TGCAGCGTTGAAGTCTGGACACCGGATGGGGAAAAACTGTTTTTT	CSVEVWTPDGEKLFF
many	TRBD1	TRBJ1-6	TRBV7-9	TGTGCCAGCAGCTTACAGGGGGCGAATTCACCCCTCCACTTT	CASSLQGANSPLHF
few	-	TRBJ1-3	TRBV6-6	TGTGCCAGCAGTTACTCGAGAGGAGGGCTAGGAAACACCATATATTTT	CASSYSRGGLGNTIYF
-	TRBD2	TRBJ2-7	TRBV7-9	TGTGCCAGCAGCTTATTTAGCGGGAGTTCCTACGAGCAGTACTTC	CASSLFSGSSYEQYF
once	TRBD1	TRBJ2-7	TRBV5-1	TGCGCCAGCAGCCAGCAGGGGGACCACGAGCAGTACTTC	CASSQQGDHEQYF
-	-	TRBJ1-5	TRBV27	TGTGCCAGCAGCAGACAAGAAGATCAGCCCCAGCATTTT	CASSRQEDQPQHF
-	-	TRBJ2-2	TRBV30	TGTGCCTGGAGAAGGGGACGATCCGGCACCGGGGAGCTGTTTTTT	CAWRRGRSGTGELFF
-	TRBD1	TRBJ1-1	TRBV5-1	TGCGCCAGCAGCTTGGCCTCGGGCAGGGGGCCTGAAGCTTTCTTT	CASSLASGRGPEAFF
-	TRBD1	TRBJ2-7	TRBV7-2	TGTGCCAGCAGCTTCACCGGACAGGGGGAGTACGAGCAGTACTTC	CASSFTGQGEYEQYF
-	TRBD1	TRBJ1-1	TRBV6-1	TGTGCCAGCAGCACCCACCAGGGGGGGACTGAAGCTTTCTTT	CASSTHQGGTEAFF
-	-	TRBJ2-2	TRBV18	TGTGCCAGCTCTCTTCAAGCGGGCACGAACACCGGGGAGCTGTTTTTT	CASSLQAGTNTGELFF
-	-	TRBJ2-2	TRBV5-1	TGCGCCAGCTCCAGGGGGGACACCGGGGAGCTGTTTTTT	CASSRGDTGELFF
-	TRBD2	TRBJ2-7	TRBV5-1	TGCGCCAGCAGCTTGGCACGGCTAGCGGGAGGAAGCTCCTACGAGCAGTACTTC	CASSLARLAGGSSYEQYF
-	-	TRBJ2-7	TRBV30	TGTGCCTGGAGTCCAGACAAGGGCGCCGAGCAGTACTTC	CAWSPDKGAEQYF
-	-	TRBJ2-3	TRBV6-1	TGTGCCAGCAGTGAAATAGGCTGGGGCACAGATACGCAGTATTTT	CASSEIGWGTDTQYF
-	-	TRBJ1-2	TRBV19	TGTGCCAGTAGTAAAAAACAACCGACGGGGACCTCCAGCTACACCTTC	CASSKKQPTGTSSYTF
-	TRBD1	TRBJ2-3	TRBV19	TGTGCCAGTTGCGAGTCAGGGGGAACAGATACGCAGTATTTT	CASCESGGTDTQYF
few	-	TRBJ1-1	TRBV30	TGTGCCTGGACCAACACTGAAGCTTTCTTT	CAWTNTEAFF